This entry is about one T cell receptor beta chain. These data are taken from a study of blood T cells in healthy people across ages. Primers used in a second PCR of about 6 to 11 cycles were a sample-barcoded 5' primer and a J-beta primer mix. MiXCR, run by TCRdb on the 5' RACE reads, gives a single entry per CDR3 protein. The table includes about 800,000 distinct CDR3 sequences, approximately 25% detected once. The germline gives CDR1 SEHNR, CDR2 FQNEAQ (reference sequence). Germline trimming cut 5 bases from V and 3 bases from J; bases unmatched to any gene: 11. The CDR3 totals 17 residues. These data also featured in a second study, about T cells of mothers and their children. That publication notes: Addition of sample barcodes and 2-4 random nucleotides occurred through the M1S primer of the second PCR. The study obtained over 8.5 million TCR beta CDR3 reads per mother and about 3 million per child.

The sequenced sample was blood. The sequence derives from a boy aged 5-17 years in good health. J is TRBJ2-5 and V is TRBV7-9; 11 bases match TRBD2. The CDR3 DNA sequence: TGTGCCAGCAGCGCCGTAGGCACTAGCGGGGGAGAAGAGACCCAGTACTTC. Translated, it gives CASSAVGTSGGEETQYF.